The 10 T cell receptor beta chains listed next were all sequenced from one sample in a study of shared clonotypes between healthy human individuals. Produced via immunoSEQ multiplex PCR; TCRdb's table is partial and in-frame only. The data show about a million clones, around 74% seen once. The source material was memory CD4+ T cells sorted from blood. Subset reported: CD45RA-negative fraction. Source of these receptors: a man aged 18 to 30 in good health.

This chain uses TRBV27 with TRBJ2-1; 11 bases map to TRBD1. V lost 6 bases, J lost 6 bases, and 1 base stayed unmatched. Germline CDR1 MNHEY, CDR2 SMNVEV (reference sequence). The CDR3 has 13 amino acids. The CDR3 loop reads CASSGTGGNEQFF. As DNA, the CDR3 is TGTGCCAGCAGCGGGACAGGGGGCAATGAGCAGTTCTTC.

The chain carries TRBV5-1 and TRBJ2-5; D unresolved. The CDR3 is 16 residues long. CDR1 and CDR2 (germline): SGHRS, YFSETQ. The V end lost 2 bases, the J end lost 2 bases, and 16 bases lay between the germline ends. The CDR3 region is CASSFGTQGGQETQYF. In DNA, the CDR3 is TGCGCCAGCAGCTTCGGCACACAAGGTGGGCAAGAGACCCAGTACTTC.

The gene calls are TRBV11-1 and TRBJ2-7, with 9 bases aligning to TRBD2. Trimming at V came to 5 bases and at J to 1 base, leaving 9 bases not matched to a gene. The CDR3 covers 16 residues. Germline V lookup: CDR1 SGHAT, CDR2 FQDESV (reference sequence). CDR3 residues: CASSPGGLAGSYEQYF. As DNA, the CDR3 is TGTGCCAGCAGCCCTGGTGGGCTAGCGGGGTCCTACGAGCAGTACTTC.

This sequence joins TRBV10-3 and TRBJ2-1; 7 positions match TRBD1. Germline V gives CDR1 ENHRY, CDR2 SYGVKD. V dropped 3 bases and J dropped 5; count of bases not matched to a gene: 4. The CDR3 has 14 residues. CDR3 coding DNA: TGTGCCATCAGTGAACGGACAGGCCACAATGAGCAGTTCTTC. Translating gives CAISERTGHNEQFF.

V is TRBV21-1 and J is TRBJ1-6. TRBV21-1 corresponds to a pseudogene. This CDR3 comprises 20 residues. The CDR3 nucleotides read TGTGCCAGCAGCAAATGGCCCCATTTTGGTAGTCCTTTCTATAATTCACCCCTCCACTTT. Its translation: CASSKWPHFGSPFYNSPLHF.

The chain employs TRBV27 and TRBJ1-4; no clear D. The CDR3 covers 20 residues. Germline V gene data show CDR1 as MNHEY and CDR2 as SMNVEV (reference sequence). The ends were cut back, 2 bases at V and 2 bases at J, with 24 bases in the middle. For the CDR3, the DNA is TGTGCCAGCAGTTTACTCCCGGGATCCTCAGATTTTATGACTAATGAAAAACTGTTTTTT. Encoded protein: CASSLLPGSSDFMTNEKLFF.

The rearrangement joins TRBV5-1 to TRBJ2-7, with a possible D match to TRBD2 (6 bases). V gave up 3 bases and J gave up 7 bases, with 26 bases separating them. The CDR3 is made up of 17 amino acids. The V gene's germline CDR1 is SGHRS and CDR2 YFSETQ. The CDR3 region has the DNA TGCGCCAGCAGCTCAAGGCTCCCGGGACTGGACCCTCGGGAGCAGTACTTC. Translation: CASSSRLPGLDPREQYF.

This clone was seen more than once but under ten times. The chain has TRBV5-1 and TRBJ1-2, with TRBD1 identical over 7 bases. CDR3 length equals 16 residues. V lost 4 bases, J lost 1 base, and 10 bases stayed unmatched. Per the germline V gene, CDR1 is SGHRS and CDR2 is YFSETQ. The CDR3 protein is CASSKQGQLLNYGYTF. The CDR3 DNA is TGCGCCAGCAGCAAACAGGGACAGCTCCTTAACTATGGCTACACCTTC.

The rearrangement joins TRBV6-1 to TRBJ2-3; D perhaps matches TRBD2 (6 bases). The CDR3 loop spans 16 amino acids. From germline, CDR1 is MNHNS and CDR2 SASEGT. V lost 0 bases to trimming and J lost 0 bases, with 10 bases between them. The CDR3 protein is CASSEASGSSTDTQYF. For the CDR3, the DNA is TGTGCCAGCAGTGAAGCGAGCGGGTCTAGCACAGATACGCAGTATTTT.

The chain combines TRBV9 with TRBJ1-3; D is unresolved. CDR3 length equals 14 residues. Germline loops: CDR1 SGDLS, CDR2 YYNGEE. V lost 4 bases and J 1 base, leaving 9 bases between the germline ends. The CDR3 reads CASSSAESGNTIYF. CDR3 DNA sequence: TGTGCCAGCAGCTCCGCGGAGTCTGGAAACACCATATATTTT.